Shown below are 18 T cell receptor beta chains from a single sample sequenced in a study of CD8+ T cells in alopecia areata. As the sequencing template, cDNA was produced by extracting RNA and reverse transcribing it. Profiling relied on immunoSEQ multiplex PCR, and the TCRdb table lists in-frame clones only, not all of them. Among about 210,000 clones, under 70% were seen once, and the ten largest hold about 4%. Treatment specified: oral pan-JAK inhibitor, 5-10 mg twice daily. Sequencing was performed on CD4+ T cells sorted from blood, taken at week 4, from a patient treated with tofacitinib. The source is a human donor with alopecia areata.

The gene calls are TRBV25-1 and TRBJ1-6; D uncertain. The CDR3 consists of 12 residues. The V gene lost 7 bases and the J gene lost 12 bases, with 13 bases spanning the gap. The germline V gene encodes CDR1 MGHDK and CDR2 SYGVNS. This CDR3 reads CASTLPEGPLHF. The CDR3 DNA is TGTGCCAGCACCCTCCCTGAGGGACCCCTCCACTTT.

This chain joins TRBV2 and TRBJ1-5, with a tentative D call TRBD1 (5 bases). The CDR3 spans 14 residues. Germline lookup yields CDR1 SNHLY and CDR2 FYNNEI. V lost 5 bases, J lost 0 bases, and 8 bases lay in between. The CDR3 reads CASSYRYSNQPQHF. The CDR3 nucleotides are TGTGCCAGCAGTTACAGGTATAGCAATCAGCCCCAGCATTTT. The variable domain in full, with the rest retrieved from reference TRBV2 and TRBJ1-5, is EPEVTQTPSHQVTQMGQEVILRCVPISNHLYFYWYRQILGQKVEFLVSFYNNEISEKSEIFDDQFSVERPDGSNFTLKIRSTKLEDSAMYFCASSYRYSNQPQHFGDGTRLSIL.

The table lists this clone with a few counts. CDR3: CASSTTLPDTQYF. The CDR3 nucleotides read TGCGCCAGCAGCACTACGCTTCCAGATACGCAGTATTTT. The chain carries TRBV5-1 and TRBJ2-3; the D is unclear. CDR1 and CDR2 (germline): SGHRS, YFSETQ. Deletions cut 4 bases from V and 4 bases from J, with 10 bases between. The CDR3 totals 13 residues.

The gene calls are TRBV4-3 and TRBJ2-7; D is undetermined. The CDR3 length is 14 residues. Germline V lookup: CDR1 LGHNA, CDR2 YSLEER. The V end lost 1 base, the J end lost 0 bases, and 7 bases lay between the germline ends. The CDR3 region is CASSQVASSYEQYF. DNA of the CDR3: TGCGCCAGCAGCCAAGTGGCGAGCTCCTACGAGCAGTACTTC.

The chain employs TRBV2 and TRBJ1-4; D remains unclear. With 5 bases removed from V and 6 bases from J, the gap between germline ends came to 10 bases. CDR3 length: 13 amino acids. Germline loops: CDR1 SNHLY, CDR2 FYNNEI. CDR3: CASSIVNDEKLFF. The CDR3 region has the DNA TGTGCCAGCAGTATAGTCAACGATGAAAAACTGTTTTTT.

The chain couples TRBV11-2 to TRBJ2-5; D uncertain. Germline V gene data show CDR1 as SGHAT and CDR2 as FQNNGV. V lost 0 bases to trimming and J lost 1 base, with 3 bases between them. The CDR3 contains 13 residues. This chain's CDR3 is CASSLEVQETQYF. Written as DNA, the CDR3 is TGTGCCAGCAGCTTAGAGGTCCAAGAGACCCAGTACTTC.

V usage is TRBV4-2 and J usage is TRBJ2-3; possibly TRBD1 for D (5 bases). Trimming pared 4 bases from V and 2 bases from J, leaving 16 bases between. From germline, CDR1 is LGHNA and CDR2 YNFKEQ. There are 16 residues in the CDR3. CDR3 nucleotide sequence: TGTGCCAGCAGCCGAAGGGTGGCAGGGTCCACAGATACGCAGTATTTT. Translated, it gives CASSRRVAGSTDTQYF.

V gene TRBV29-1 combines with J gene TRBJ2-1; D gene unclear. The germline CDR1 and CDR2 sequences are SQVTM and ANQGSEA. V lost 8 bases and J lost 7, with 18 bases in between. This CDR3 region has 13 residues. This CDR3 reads CSTDGLGGNEQFF. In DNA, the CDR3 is TGCAGCACAGACGGTTTGGGTGGGAATGAGCAGTTCTTC.

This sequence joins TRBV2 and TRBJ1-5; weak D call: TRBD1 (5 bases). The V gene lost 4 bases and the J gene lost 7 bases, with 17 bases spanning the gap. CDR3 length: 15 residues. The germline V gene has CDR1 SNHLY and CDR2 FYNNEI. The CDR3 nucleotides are TGTGCCAGCAGTGGACCGGGACCCCCGGGCCAGCCCCAGCATTTT. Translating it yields CASSGPGPPGQPQHF.

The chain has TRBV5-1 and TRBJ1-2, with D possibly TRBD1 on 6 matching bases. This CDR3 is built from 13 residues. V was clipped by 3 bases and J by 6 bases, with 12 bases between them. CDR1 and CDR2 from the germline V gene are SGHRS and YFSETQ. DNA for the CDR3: TGCGCCAGCAGCTCGACAGGAGCCAATGGCTACACCTTC. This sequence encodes CASSSTGANGYTF.

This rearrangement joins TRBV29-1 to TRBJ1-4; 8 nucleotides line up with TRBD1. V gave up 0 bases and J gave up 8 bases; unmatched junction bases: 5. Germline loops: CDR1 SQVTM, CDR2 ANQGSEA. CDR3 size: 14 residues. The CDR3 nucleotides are TGCAGCGTTGAAGATCAGGGGGCAGGGGAAAAACTGTTTTTT. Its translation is CSVEDQGAGEKLFF.

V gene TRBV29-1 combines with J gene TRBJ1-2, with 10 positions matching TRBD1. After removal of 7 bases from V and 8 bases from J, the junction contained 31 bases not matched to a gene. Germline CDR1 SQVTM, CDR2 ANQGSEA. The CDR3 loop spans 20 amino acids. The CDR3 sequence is CSAREDVKSPSGQGVWGYTF. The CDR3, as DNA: TGCAGCGCCCGCGAGGACGTGAAATCCCCCTCCGGACAGGGGGTGTGGGGCTACACCTTC.

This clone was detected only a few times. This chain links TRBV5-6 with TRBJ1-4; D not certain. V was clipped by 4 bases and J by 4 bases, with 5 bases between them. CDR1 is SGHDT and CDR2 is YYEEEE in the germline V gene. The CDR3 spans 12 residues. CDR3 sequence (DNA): TGTGCCAGCAGCGTCGTTAATGAAAAACTGTTTTTT. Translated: CASSVVNEKLFF.

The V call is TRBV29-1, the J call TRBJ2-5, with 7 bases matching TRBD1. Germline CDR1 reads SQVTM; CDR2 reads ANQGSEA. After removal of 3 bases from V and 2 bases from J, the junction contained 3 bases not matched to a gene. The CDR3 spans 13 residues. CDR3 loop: CSVEGTVQETQYF. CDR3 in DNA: TGCAGCGTTGAGGGGACAGTTCAAGAGACCCAGTACTTC.

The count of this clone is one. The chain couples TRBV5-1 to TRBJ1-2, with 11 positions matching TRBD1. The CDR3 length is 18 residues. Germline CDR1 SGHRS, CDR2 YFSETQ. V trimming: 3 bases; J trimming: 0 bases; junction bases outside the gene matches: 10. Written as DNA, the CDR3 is TGCGCCAGCAGCTGGACCGGGACAGGGGGTACGGCTAACTATGGCTACACCTTC. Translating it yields CASSWTGTGGTANYGYTF.

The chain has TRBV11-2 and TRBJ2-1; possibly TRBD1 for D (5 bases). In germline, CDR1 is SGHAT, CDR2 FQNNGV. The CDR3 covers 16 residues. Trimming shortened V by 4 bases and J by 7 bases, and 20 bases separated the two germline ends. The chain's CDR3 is CASSSLGSSYRNEQFF. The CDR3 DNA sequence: TGTGCCAGCAGCTCATTAGGAAGCTCTTACAGGAATGAGCAGTTCTTC.

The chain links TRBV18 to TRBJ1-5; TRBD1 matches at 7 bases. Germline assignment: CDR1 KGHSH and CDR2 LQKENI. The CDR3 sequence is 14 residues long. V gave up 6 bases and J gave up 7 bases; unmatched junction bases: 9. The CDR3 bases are TGTGCCAGCTCGGCCAGGGGGGTATGGCAGCCCCAGCATTTT. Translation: CASSARGVWQPQHF.

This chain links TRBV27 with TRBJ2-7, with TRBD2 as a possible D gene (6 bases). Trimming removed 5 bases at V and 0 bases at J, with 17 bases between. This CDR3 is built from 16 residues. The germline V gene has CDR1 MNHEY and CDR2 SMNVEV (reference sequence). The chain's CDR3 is CASSPGSGRSSYEQYF. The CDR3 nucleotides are TGTGCCAGCAGTCCGGGATCTGGGAGGAGCTCCTACGAGCAGTACTTC.